These 32 T cell receptor beta chains were sequenced from one sample in a study of cytomegalovirus exposure and HLA in healthy donors. The PCR employed 60 Vbeta primers together with 13 Jbeta primers. The assay was immunoSEQ multiplex PCR, and TCRdb's table has in-frame clones only and misses some. This sample has around 150,000 clones, with approximately 84% found just once. The sequencing sample was made of PBMCs. These receptors were obtained from a man in his thirties or forties in good health and CMV-seropositive.

A few counts support this clone. V is TRBV30 and J is TRBJ1-4; TRBD1 matches 8 bases. This CDR3 spans 14 amino acids. With 2 bases clipped from V and 5 bases from J, the junction kept 4 bases outside the gene matches. Germline CDR1 reads GTSNPN; CDR2 reads SVGIG (reference sequence). CDR3 bases: TGTGCCTGGAGTTTCGGGACAGGAAATGAAAAACTGTTTTTT. Amino acids: CAWSFGTGNEKLFF.

Details on this clone: Other DNA sequences in the same sample also yield this CDR3. This rearrangement joins TRBV5-1 to TRBJ2-1; 10 nucleotides agree with TRBD1. Germline assignment: CDR1 SGHRS and CDR2 YFSETQ. The CDR3 contains 15 residues. Germline trimming cut 2 bases from V and 2 bases from J; bases unmatched to any gene: 1. CDR3 sequence reads: CASSLGQGAYNEQFF. The CDR3 DNA reads TGCGCCAGCAGCTTAGGACAGGGGGCCTACAATGAGCAGTTCTTC.

CDR3 protein: CASSESGTNYEQYF. For the CDR3, the DNA is TGCGCCAGCAGTGAATCCGGGACAAACTACGAGCAGTACTTC. The chain employs TRBV10-1 and TRBJ2-7; perhaps TRBD1 as D (6 bases). This CDR3 spans 14 amino acids. Looked up from germline, CDR1 is WNHNN and CDR2 is SYGVQD (reference sequence). Trimming left V 3 bases short and J 3 bases short, with 12 bases between.

The V call is TRBV20-1, the J call TRBJ2-7; D is unresolved. Germline CDR1 and CDR2: DFQATT and SNEGSKA (reference sequence). The CDR3 loop spans 11 amino acids. V lost 0 bases, J lost 6 bases, and 6 bases lay in between. CDR3 region: CSARDNLEQYF. In DNA, the CDR3 is TGCAGTGCTAGAGATAATCTCGAGCAGTACTTC.

The chain combines TRBV5-1 with TRBJ2-1; D is uncertain. CDR3 size: 12 residues. Germline values: CDR1 SGHRS, CDR2 YFSETQ. Trimming shortened V by 1 base and J by 10 bases, and 9 bases separated the two germline ends. The CDR3 DNA sequence: TGCGCCAGCAGCTTGACTCAGACAGAGCAGTTCTTC. Translating gives CASSLTQTEQFF.

V usage is TRBV6-1 and J usage is TRBJ2-2; 8 nucleotides line up with TRBD1. V shed 6 bases and J 2 bases; nucleotides not matched to a gene: 2. The CDR3 totals 14 residues. CDR1 and CDR2 from the germline V gene are MNHNS and SASEGT. In DNA form, the CDR3 reads TGTGCCAGCAGGGGACAGGTTAACACCGGGGAGCTGTTTTTT. This encodes CASRGQVNTGELFF.

This clone was seen a few times. J is TRBJ2-1 and V is TRBV4-1, with TRBD1 matching 8 bases. Trimming took 0 bases from V and 6 from J; bases not matched to a gene: 10. Germline V gene data show CDR1 as MGHRA and CDR2 as YSYEKL. This CDR3 has 17 residues. The CDR3 sequence is CASSQDAERDRLNEQFF. Here the CDR3 DNA reads TGCGCCAGCAGCCAAGATGCCGAACGGGACAGGCTCAATGAGCAGTTCTTC.

The chain combines TRBV6-5 with TRBJ2-7, with D tentatively TRBD2 (5 bases). CDR3 length equals 14 residues. V was clipped by 1 base and J by 3 bases, with 10 bases between them. The germline gives CDR1 MNHEY, CDR2 SVGAGI. This CDR3 is CASSYLGGGYEQYF. For the CDR3, the DNA is TGTGCCAGCAGTTACTTAGGAGGAGGCTACGAGCAGTACTTC.

The chain couples TRBV7-9 to TRBJ2-5, with D possibly being TRBD2 (5 bases). There are 14 residues in the CDR3. CDR1 SEHNR and CDR2 FQNEAQ come from the germline V gene (reference sequence). The germline V and J ends were trimmed by 5 bases and 5 bases, with 15 bases remaining between them. CDR3 in amino acids: CASSPRLGGETQYF. CDR3 nucleotides: TGTGCCAGCAGCCCTAGGCTGGGCGGGGAGACCCAGTACTTC. Full variable domain (rest looked up from reference TRBV7-9 and TRBJ2-5): DTGVSQNPRHKITKRGQNVTFRCDPISEHNRLYWYRQTLGQGPEFLTYFQNEAQLEKSRLLSDRFSAERPKGSFSTLEIQRTEQGDSAMYLCASSPRLGGETQYFGPGTRLLVL.

The count of this clone is one. The J gene is TRBJ2-2, the V gene TRBV5-4; 9 positions agree with TRBD2. CDR1 is SGHNT and CDR2 is YYREEE in the germline V gene (reference sequence). The CDR3 sequence is 19 residues long. Germline trimming cut 3 bases from V and 4 bases from J; bases unmatched to any gene: 16. CDR3 DNA sequence: TGTGCCAGCAGCTCCGGAACTCCAGTAGCGGGAGCTAGCACCGGGGAGCTGTTTTTT. It codes for CASSSGTPVAGASTGELFF. The full variable domain, completed using reference TRBV5-4 and TRBJ2-2, is ETGVTQSPTHLIKTRGQQVTLRCSSQSGHNTVSWYQQALGQGPQFIFQYYREEENGRGNFPPRFSGLQFPNYSSELNVNALELDDSALYLCASSSGTPVAGASTGELFFGEGSRLTVL.

This clone was counted between two and nine times. The CDR3 does not close with the conserved phenylalanine or tryptophan, likely indicating a read error. It is unclear where the CDR3 begins or ends on the DNA, so no DNA is shown, and the CDR3 is as TCRdb lists it. The CDR3 sequence is CASSMGGQAI. The rearrangement links TRBV19 to TRBJ1-6; whether TRBD1, the table's D call, matches the DNA was not checked. The germline gives CDR1 LNHDA, CDR2 SQIVND (reference sequence). Ends included, the CDR3 has 10 residues.

This sequence joins TRBV6-1 and TRBJ2-7; 9 nucleotides match TRBD1. Unmatched junction bases numbered 7, after V lost 4 bases and J lost 6 bases. The CDR3 is 14 residues long. Germline loops: CDR1 MNHNS, CDR2 SASEGT. CDR3 nucleotide sequence: TGTGCCAGCAGTGTACAGGGGGCGTCGGGCGAGCAGTACTTC. Its translation: CASSVQGASGEQYF.

Here the CDR3 reads CASSPPSTEAFF. The CDR3 DNA sequence: TGTGCCAGCAGCCCTCCCAGCACTGAAGCTTTCTTT. The chain has TRBV28 and TRBJ1-1; the D is unclear. Trimming took 6 bases from V and 4 from J, leaving 9 bases between them. From germline, CDR1 is MDHEN and CDR2 SYDVKM. This CDR3 is 12 amino acids long.

The V call is TRBV7-2, the J call TRBJ2-3; 11 bases align to TRBD2. CDR1 SGHTA and CDR2 FQGNSA come from the germline V gene. The CDR3 runs 17 residues. J gave up 2 bases and V 4 bases, and 8 bases lay outside the gene matches. The DNA for the CDR3 is TGTGCCAGCAGCTCGTCCTCTAGCGGGGGGCACACAGATACGCAGTATTTT. Encoded protein: CASSSSSSGGHTDTQYF.

This sequence joins TRBV2 and TRBJ1-4; 7 nucleotides align to TRBD1. Germline assignment: CDR1 SNHLY and CDR2 FYNNEI. This CDR3 is 14 amino acids long. The V segment lost 5 bases and the J segment 5 bases; nucleotides outside the gene matches: 5. The CDR3 protein is CASSRTGENEKLFF. The CDR3 DNA is TGTGCCAGCAGTCGGACAGGAGAGAATGAAAAACTGTTTTTT.

The chain uses TRBV5-6 and TRBJ2-5; tentatively, D is TRBD2 (6 bases). The better agreement between TRBJ2-7 and the DNA end casts doubt on the J call. Germline V gene data show CDR1 as SGHDT and CDR2 as YYEEEE. The CDR3 totals 12 residues. The CDR3 nucleotides are TGTGCCAGCGCGGGACCCTCCTACGAGCAGTACTTC. It translates to CASAGPSYEQYF.

This chain connects TRBV9 to TRBJ2-2, with TRBD1 matching over 8 bases. V was pared by 3 bases and J by 5 bases, with 9 bases of the junction left unmatched. This CDR3 comprises 16 residues. Germline V lookup: CDR1 SGDLS, CDR2 YYNGEE. The CDR3 DNA reads as TGTGCCAGCAGCGCATCAGGACAGGGCTTGACCGGGGAGCTGTTTTTT. This codes for CASSASGQGLTGELFF.

The chain employs TRBV5-3 and TRBJ1-1; no firm D call. TRBV5-3 is an ORF; its function is uncertain. Between the trimmed V and J ends, which lost 0 bases and 0 bases, there was a span of 12 bases. CDR3 size: 16 residues. CDR3 amino acids: CARSLGSSVLNTEAFF. The CDR3 DNA follows: TGTGCCAGAAGCTTGGGATCGTCGGTCTTGAACACTGAAGCTTTCTTT.

This clone was detected only once. Other nucleotide sequences from this sample produce the same CDR3. The chain joins TRBV19 to TRBJ2-7; 12 bases fit TRBD2. V gave up 3 bases and J gave up 3 bases; unmatched junction bases: 3. The CDR3 has 15 amino acids. The V gene's germline CDR1 is LNHDA and CDR2 SQIVND (reference sequence). This CDR3 reads CASSIGLAGFYEQYF. The CDR3 DNA reads as TGTGCCAGTAGTATTGGACTAGCGGGATTCTACGAGCAGTACTTC.

The chain joins TRBV5-1 to TRBJ2-1; 8 nucleotides agree with TRBD2. This CDR3 contains 15 residues. Per the germline V gene, CDR1 is SGHRS and CDR2 is YFSETQ. V lost 0 bases, J lost 7 bases, and 6 bases stayed unmatched. The CDR3 here is CASSLAGTRSNEQFF. The CDR3 DNA is TGCGCCAGCAGCTTGGCCGGGACTAGGAGTAATGAGCAGTTCTTC.

The rearrangement links TRBV7-2 to TRBJ1-6; 7 nucleotides line up with TRBD1. Unmatched junction bases numbered 8, after V lost 4 bases and J lost 8 bases. The CDR3 loop spans 15 amino acids. Germline CDR1 and CDR2: SGHTA and FQGNSA. CDR3 bases: TGTGCCAGCAGCTCCCGGACAGGAGCGGATTCACCCCTCCACTTT. Its translation is CASSSRTGADSPLHF.

The chain uses TRBV18 and TRBJ2-2; TRBD1 aligns across 7 bases. The germline CDR1 and CDR2 sequences are KGHSH and LQKENI. The V and J ends lost 6 bases and 2 bases, in that order; junction bases with no gene match: 9. CDR3 length: 16 residues. CDR3 DNA sequence: TGTGCCAGCTCGCCCAGACAGGGAACCAACACCGGGGAGCTGTTTTTT. It specifies CASSPRQGTNTGELFF.

This clone was recorded a few times. The genes are TRBV6-5 and TRBJ1-4, with D perhaps matching TRBD1 (6 bases). From germline, CDR1 is MNHEY and CDR2 SVGAGI. V was shortened by 5 bases and J by 6 bases, with 16 bases between the two germline ends. The CDR3 runs 15 residues. CDR3 region: CASSLKGGAYEKLFF. The CDR3 nucleotides are TGTGCCAGCAGTCTCAAGGGGGGGGCATATGAAAAACTGTTTTTT.

This rearrangement joins TRBV6-5 to TRBJ1-5, with 7 bases aligning to TRBD1. CDR1 MNHEY and CDR2 SVGAGI come from the germline V gene. V shed 8 bases and J 6 bases; nucleotides not matched to a gene: 10. This CDR3 comprises 14 residues. This CDR3 is CASSGTGVSQPQHF. Here the CDR3 DNA reads TGTGCCAGCTCCGGTACAGGGGTTAGTCAGCCCCAGCATTTT.

This chain joins TRBV6-1 and TRBJ1-6, with D perhaps TRBD1 (5 bases). The V gene lost 2 bases and the J gene lost 9 bases, with 17 bases spanning the gap. From germline, CDR1 is MNHNS and CDR2 SASEGT. This CDR3 has 16 residues. The chain's CDR3 is CASSERGPSGSSPLHF. CDR3 bases: TGTGCCAGCAGTGAAAGGGGTCCGAGTGGATCTTCACCCCTCCACTTT.

This CDR3 is CASGPNLAGGGMFF. CDR3 sequence (DNA): TGTGCCAGCGGGCCCAATTTAGCGGGAGGGGGAATGTTTTTT. This chain links TRBV9 with TRBJ2-2, with 11 bases fitting TRBD2. The V and J ends lost 7 bases and 15 bases, in that order; junction bases with no gene match: 14. Germline assignment: CDR1 SGDLS and CDR2 YYNGEE. This CDR3 comprises 14 residues.

The chain links TRBV29-1 to TRBJ2-3, with D unresolved. CDR1 SQVTM and CDR2 ANQGSEA come from the germline V gene. V gave up 6 bases and J gave up 0 bases, with 13 bases separating them. This CDR3 is 14 amino acids long. CDR3 loop: CSVQEASSTDTQYF. In DNA form, the CDR3 reads TGCAGCGTCCAAGAGGCCTCTAGCACAGATACGCAGTATTTT.

The chain couples TRBV15 to TRBJ2-7; D perhaps matches TRBD2 (5 bases). The CDR3 has 13 residues. Germline V lookup: CDR1 LNHNV, CDR2 YYDKDF (reference sequence). The V gene lost 0 bases and the J gene lost 10 bases, with 13 bases spanning the gap. CDR3 coding DNA: TGTGCCACCAGCAGAGATCAGGAGGCCCCTCAGTACTTC. This translates into CATSRDQEAPQYF.

The CDR3 here is CASSLPLGGGTEAFF. The DNA of the CDR3 is TGTGCCAGCAGCTTACCTCTTGGGGGGGGGACTGAAGCTTTCTTT. The chain joins TRBV11-2 to TRBJ1-1, with D perhaps TRBD1 (5 bases). The germline V gene has CDR1 SGHAT and CDR2 FQNNGV. The germline V and J ends were trimmed by 2 bases and 5 bases, with 15 bases remaining between them. The CDR3 covers 15 residues.

The V gene is TRBV11-2, the J gene TRBJ2-1, with 13 bases fitting TRBD2. This CDR3 region has 16 residues. CDR1 SGHAT and CDR2 FQNNGV come from the germline V gene. Trimming removed 5 bases from V and 7 bases from J; junction bases left unmatched: 8. The CDR3 here is CASSQSGLAGSNEQFF. The CDR3 region has the DNA TGTGCCAGCAGCCAATCGGGACTAGCGGGGTCGAATGAGCAGTTCTTC.

The rearrangement links TRBV19 to TRBJ2-1; D possibly corresponds to TRBD2 (5 bases). Germline loops: CDR1 LNHDA, CDR2 SQIVND (reference sequence). This CDR3 has 13 amino acids. The CDR3 protein is CASSEGTYNEQFF. CDR3 nucleotides: TGTGCATCCTCAGAGGGTACCTACAATGAGCAGTTCTTC. Together with reference TRBV19 and TRBJ2-1, the CDR3 gives the full variable domain: DGGITQSPKYLFRKEGQNVTLSCEQNLNHDAMYWYRQDPGQGLRLIYYSQIVNDFQKGDIAEGYSVSREKKESFPLTVTSAQKNPTAFYLCASSEGTYNEQFFGPGTRLTVL.

There are a few counts of this clone. The V and J genes are TRBV6-5 and TRBJ1-1, with D possibly matching TRBD1 (6 bases). Germline loops: CDR1 MNHEY, CDR2 SVGAGI. The CDR3 has 15 residues. The V gene lost 7 bases and the J gene lost 5 bases, with 20 bases spanning the gap. The CDR3 loop reads CASIENTRGRTEAFF. CDR3 sequence (DNA): TGTGCCAGCATCGAAAATACCAGGGGTCGGACTGAAGCTTTCTTT.